Presented here are 25 T cell receptor beta chains from one specimen sequenced in a study of blood T cell repertoires in COVID-19. Sequencing used immunoSEQ multiplex PCR; TCRdb keeps in-frame clones, though not all of them. The sample lists 40,000 to 45,000 clones; 79% were seen once. Sequenced material: peripheral blood. The receptors originated from a woman of 80 years or more with acute or convalescent COVID-19.

This clone has a handful of counts. The gene calls are TRBV6-5 and TRBJ2-2; 10 nucleotides align to TRBD1. CDR1 MNHEY and CDR2 SVGAGI come from the germline V gene. The length of the CDR3 is 14 residues. V was clipped by 8 bases and J by 7 bases; unmatched bases: 7. The chain's CDR3 is CASPGTGVIGELFF. The CDR3 bases are TGTGCCAGCCCCGGGACAGGGGTGATCGGGGAGCTGTTTTTT.

V gene TRBV9 combines with J gene TRBJ1-1; TRBD1 matches at 9 bases. The germline V gene has CDR1 SGDLS and CDR2 YYNGEE. The CDR3 has 14 amino acids. V lost 4 bases, J lost 12 bases, and 13 bases stayed unmatched. The CDR3 protein is CASSLDPGQGGTFF. The CDR3 bases are TGTGCCAGCAGCCTGGATCCGGGACAGGGAGGGACTTTCTTT.

V is TRBV6-5 and J is TRBJ1-1, with no clear D. Trimming left V 1 base short and J 2 bases short, with 5 bases between. The germline CDR1 and CDR2 sequences are MNHEY and SVGAGI. There are 13 residues in the CDR3. In DNA form, the CDR3 reads TGTGCCAGCAGTTACTTTATTAACACTGAAGCTTTCTTT. This translates into CASSYFINTEAFF.

The CDR3 protein is CATGGGDTNSPLHF. The DNA of the CDR3 is TGTGCCACAGGCGGGGGGGACACCAATTCACCCCTCCACTTT. The chain carries TRBV7-2 and TRBJ1-6; a weak D match, TRBD1 (6 bases). Germline V lookup: CDR1 SGHTA, CDR2 FQGNSA. The CDR3 covers 14 residues. Trimming cost V 10 bases and J 7 bases, with 17 bases left between them.

The chain joins TRBV5-1 to TRBJ1-4; TRBD1 matches 7 bases. The CDR3 consists of 15 residues. The V gene end was trimmed by 0 bases and the J gene end by 9 bases; junction bases not matched to a gene: 8. CDR1 and CDR2 (germline): SGHRS, YFSETQ. CDR3 nucleotide sequence: TGCGCCAGCAGCTTGGCGGGGGGGACAGACAAAAAACTGTTTTTT. Protein sequence: CASSLAGGTDKKLFF.

The gene calls are TRBV5-6 and TRBJ1-2; tentatively, D is TRBD1 (5 bases). The CDR3 loop spans 13 amino acids. With 0 bases removed from V and 8 bases from J, the gap between germline ends came to 11 bases. Germline CDR1 reads SGHDT; CDR2 reads YYEEEE. CDR3 region: CASSLVGPGGYTF. For the CDR3, the DNA is TGTGCCAGCAGCTTGGTGGGGCCCGGGGGCTACACCTTC.

J is TRBJ1-1 and V is TRBV5-1; no reliable D call. Germline CDR1 and CDR2: SGHRS and YFSETQ. CDR3 length: 13 residues. Between the trimmed V and J ends, which lost 5 bases and 3 bases, there was a span of 11 bases. CDR3 amino acids: CASSTLEYTEAFF. The CDR3 coding sequence is TGCGCCAGCAGTACTTTAGAGTACACTGAAGCTTTCTTT.

The gene calls are TRBV7-2 and TRBJ2-7; D is perhaps TRBD2 (5 bases). The germline CDR1 and CDR2 sequences are SGHTA and FQGNSA. Trimming left V 1 base short and J 3 bases short, with 13 bases between. There are 15 residues in the CDR3. CDR3 sequence: CASSLEGGSDYEQYF. CDR3 nucleotides: TGTGCCAGCAGCTTAGAGGGCGGGTCGGACTACGAGCAGTACTTC.

The chain is built from TRBV29-1 and TRBJ1-1; no definite D call. V lost 4 bases to trimming and J lost 8 bases, with 11 bases between them. This CDR3 spans 11 amino acids. Germline lookup yields CDR1 SQVTM and CDR2 ANQGSEA. The CDR3 region is CSVGPWREAFF. The DNA for the CDR3 is TGCAGCGTTGGCCCCTGGAGGGAAGCTTTCTTT.

The rearrangement joins TRBV4-2 to TRBJ2-2, with TRBD2 matching over 10 bases. From germline, CDR1 is LGHNA and CDR2 YNFKEQ. The CDR3 has 17 amino acids. Unmatched junction bases numbered 11, after V lost 4 bases and J lost 6 bases. CDR3 loop: CASSLNPGLAQPGELFF. The CDR3 DNA is TGTGCCAGCAGCCTAAATCCGGGACTAGCGCAGCCCGGGGAGCTGTTTTTT.

The V call is TRBV27, the J call TRBJ2-1; 14 bases align to TRBD2. Germline V gene data show CDR1 as MNHEY and CDR2 as SMNVEV (reference sequence). The CDR3 runs to 15 residues. The V and J ends lost 6 bases and 8 bases, in that order; junction bases with no gene match: 6. CDR3 sequence: CASRGTSGRWDEQFF. CDR3 in DNA: TGTGCCAGCAGGGGGACTAGCGGGAGATGGGATGAGCAGTTCTTC.

The genes are TRBV2 and TRBJ2-3, with 11 bases matching TRBD2. Trimming cost V 8 bases and J 6 bases; bases outside gene matches: 10. The CDR3 is made up of 15 amino acids. Per germline, CDR1 SNHLY and CDR2 FYNNEI. The CDR3 sequence: CASRGLAGGADTQYF. CDR3 coding DNA: TGTGCCAGCCGCGGGCTAGCGGGAGGAGCTGATACGCAGTATTTT.

Written as DNA, the CDR3 is TGTGCCACCAGTGAACAGGGGGGGTCAGATACGCAGTATTTT. Translated: CATSEQGGSDTQYF. The V call is TRBV24-1, the J call TRBJ2-3; D is perhaps TRBD1 (8 bases). This CDR3 is built from 14 residues. Per the germline V gene, CDR1 is KGHDR and CDR2 is SFDVKD. The ends were cut back, 4 bases at V and 4 bases at J, with 11 bases in the middle.

This clone was recorded a few times. The rearrangement uses TRBV15 and TRBJ1-1, with D perhaps matching TRBD1 (5 bases). The germline V gene encodes CDR1 LNHNV and CDR2 YYDKDF (reference sequence). V was trimmed by 4 bases and J by 0 bases, leaving 9 bases between them. The CDR3 runs to 14 residues. CDR3 region: CATSTREMNTEAFF. The DNA of the CDR3 is TGTGCCACCAGCACCAGGGAAATGAACACTGAAGCTTTCTTT. Drawing the rest from reference TRBV15 and TRBJ1-1, the complete variable domain is DAMVIQNPRYQVTQFGKPVTLSCSQTLNHNVMYWYQQKSSQAPKLLFHYYDKDFNNEADTPDNFQSRRPNTSFCFLDIRSPGLGDTAMYLCATSTREMNTEAFFGQGTRLTVV.

The J gene is TRBJ2-5, the V gene TRBV3-1 (or the pseudogene TRBV3-2); TRBD2 matches at 12 bases. This CDR3 region has 15 residues. Germline CDR1 is LGHDT and CDR2 is YNNKEL (reference sequence). J was trimmed by 5 bases and V by 8 bases; bases with no gene match: 9. Here the CDR3 reads CASWLAGGGRETQYF. CDR3 DNA sequence: TGTGCCAGCTGGCTAGCGGGAGGGGGAAGGGAGACCCAGTACTTC.

The chain employs TRBV15 and TRBJ1-2; the D gene is possibly TRBD1 (5 bases). Looked up from germline, CDR1 is LNHNV and CDR2 is YYDKDF (reference sequence). V dropped 5 bases and J dropped 7 bases, with 17 bases sitting between them. The CDR3 contains 14 residues. The chain's CDR3 is CATSPRQLSPGYTF. DNA for the CDR3: TGTGCCACCAGCCCCCGACAGTTATCCCCTGGCTACACCTTC.

The chain employs TRBV19 and TRBJ1-1; the D gene is possibly TRBD1 (5 bases). V dropped 7 bases and J dropped 1 base, with 10 bases sitting between them. This CDR3 comprises 13 residues. Germline lookup yields CDR1 LNHDA and CDR2 SQIVND (reference sequence). The CDR3 here is CASTFGANTEAFF. The CDR3 DNA is TGTGCCAGTACTTTTGGGGCGAACACTGAAGCTTTCTTT. Looking up the rest from reference TRBV19 and TRBJ1-1 gives the full variable domain: DGGITQSPKYLFRKEGQNVTLSCEQNLNHDAMYWYRQDPGQGLRLIYYSQIVNDFQKGDIAEGYSVSREKKESFPLTVTSAQKNPTAFYLCASTFGANTEAFFGQGTRLTVV.

This clone showed up just once. The chain employs TRBV6-2 or TRBV6-3 and TRBJ1-1; a weak D match, TRBD1 (6 bases). Trimming left V 6 bases short and J 5 bases short, with 13 bases between. CDR1 and CDR2 (germline): MNHEY, SVGEGT. The CDR3 extends over 13 amino acids. The CDR3 region is CASSQTGFTEAFF. In nucleotides, the CDR3 is TGTGCCAGCAGCCAAACAGGGTTTACTGAAGCTTTCTTT.

The J gene is TRBJ2-2, the V gene TRBV7-3, with TRBD2 identical over 8 bases. The CDR3 runs to 19 residues. The V and J ends lost 1 base and 7 bases, in that order; junction bases with no gene match: 17. Germline V lookup: CDR1 SGHTA, CDR2 FQGTGA. The CDR3 DNA reads TGTGCCAGCAGCTTAATTGGACCAGCGGGAGTGGGTCGTGGCGGGGAGCTGTTTTTT. The encoded protein is CASSLIGPAGVGRGGELFF.

The V and J genes are TRBV11-3 and TRBJ2-5; TRBD2 agrees at 13 bases. This CDR3 has 18 amino acids. V gave up 1 base and J gave up 2 bases; unmatched junction bases: 7. CDR1 SGHNT and CDR2 YENEEA come from the germline V gene. The CDR3 region is CASSLGIQGLAGQETQYF. CDR3 in DNA: TGTGCCAGCAGCTTAGGTATCCAGGGACTAGCGGGGCAAGAGACCCAGTACTTC.

The chain uses TRBV27 and TRBJ2-7; TRBD1 matches 8 bases. The germline CDR1 and CDR2 sequences are MNHEY and SMNVEV (reference sequence). J gave up 3 bases and V 11 bases, and 9 bases lay outside the gene matches. The length of the CDR3 is 13 residues. The CDR3 region has the DNA TGTGCCGTCATGGGACAGGCCAACTACGAGCAGTACTTC. Protein product: CAVMGQANYEQYF.

The chain employs TRBV5-4 and TRBJ1-1, with D maybe TRBD1 (6 bases). Trimming left V 0 bases short and J 4 bases short, with 13 bases between. There are 15 residues in the CDR3. Per the germline V gene, CDR1 is SGHNT and CDR2 is YYREEE (reference sequence). The CDR3 DNA reads TGTGCCAGCAGCTTGGGGGGGCAGGTGGGCACTGAAGCTTTCTTT. Translating gives CASSLGGQVGTEAFF.

This clone appeared a single time. In nucleotides, the CDR3 is TGTGCCAGCAGCCGCCTCAGGGGAGGGGATGAAAAACTGTTTTTT. This encodes CASSRLRGGDEKLFF. V usage is TRBV9 and J usage is TRBJ1-4, with a tentative D call TRBD1 (6 bases). CDR1 and CDR2 from the germline V gene are SGDLS and YYNGEE. The CDR3 totals 15 residues. V lost 4 bases and J 6 bases, leaving 16 bases between the germline ends.

The chain recombines TRBV29-1 with TRBJ1-3, with unresolved D. Germline values: CDR1 SQVTM, CDR2 ANQGSEA. This CDR3 is built from 12 residues. Trimming pared 4 bases from V and 2 bases from J, leaving 6 bases between. As DNA, the CDR3 is TGCAGCGTTGGACATACTGGAAACACCATATATTTT. It codes for CSVGHTGNTIYF.

The chain recombines TRBV7-2 with TRBJ2-5; D remains unclear. CDR1 is SGHTA and CDR2 is FQGNSA in the germline V gene. The CDR3 extends over 15 amino acids. V lost 0 bases and J lost 7, with 15 bases in between. The CDR3 sequence is CASSLASVTRGTQYF. The CDR3 DNA follows: TGTGCCAGCAGCTTAGCTTCTGTTACAAGAGGGACCCAGTACTTC.